The sequence of this T cell receptor (beta chain) was determined in a study of T cell clonotyping in hematopoietic cell transplantation. A word on this clone: Its antigen remains unidentified.

Here immunoSEQ multiplex PCR was the method, and the copy in TCRdb shows in-frame clones only, minus some. The sample shows roughly 44,000 clones, 95% of them seen only once. Study-wide findings and caveats: Recipient TCR diversity dropped after transplant; expanded clonotypes rose from day 30 to 180.

The TCR comes from a man younger than 45 in good health. Some clones in this sample may be carry-over from other donors' samples. Sequences were obtained from peripheral blood mononuclear cells.

CDR3 nucleotides: TGCGCCAGCAGCTCAGGGGCGACTAGCACAGATACGCAGTATTTT. Translating gives CASSSGATSTDTQYF. The V gene is TRBV5-1, the J gene TRBJ2-3, with D maybe TRBD1 (6 bases). Deletions cut 3 bases from V and 0 bases from J, with 11 bases between. The CDR3 contains 15 residues. CDR1 is SGHRS and CDR2 is YFSETQ in the germline V gene.